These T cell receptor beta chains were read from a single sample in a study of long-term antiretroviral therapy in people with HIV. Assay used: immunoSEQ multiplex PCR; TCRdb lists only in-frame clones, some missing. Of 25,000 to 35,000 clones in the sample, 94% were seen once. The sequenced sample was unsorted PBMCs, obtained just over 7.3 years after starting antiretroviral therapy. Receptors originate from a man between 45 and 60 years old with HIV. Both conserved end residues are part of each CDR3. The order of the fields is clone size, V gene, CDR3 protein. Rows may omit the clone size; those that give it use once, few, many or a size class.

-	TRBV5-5	CASSGTGDYEQYF
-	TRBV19	CASSIRRGQGQPQHF
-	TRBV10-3	CAIGDSVNTEAFF
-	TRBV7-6	CASSFGGFEQYF
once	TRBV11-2	CASSPGTGNQPQHF
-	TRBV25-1	CASSSPGDSPLHF
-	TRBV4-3	CASSQGFTGGYEQYF
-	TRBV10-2	CASSETANYGYTF
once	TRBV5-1	CASSGQGRQYNEQFF
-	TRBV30	CAWSVGKAEAFF
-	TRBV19	CASRGPGTNTGELFF
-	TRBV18	CASSPGGLAYEQYF
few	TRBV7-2	CASSLGLINSPLHF
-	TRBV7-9	CASSSITGDQPQHF
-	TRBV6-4	CASSDNGGPDTQYF
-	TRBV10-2	CASRRDTDNSPLHF
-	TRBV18	CASSSTSSTDTQYF
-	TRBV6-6	CASSYSVSVTNTEAFF
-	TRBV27	CASSFAGGDYNEQFF
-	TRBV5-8	CASSDDLGGVYNEQFF